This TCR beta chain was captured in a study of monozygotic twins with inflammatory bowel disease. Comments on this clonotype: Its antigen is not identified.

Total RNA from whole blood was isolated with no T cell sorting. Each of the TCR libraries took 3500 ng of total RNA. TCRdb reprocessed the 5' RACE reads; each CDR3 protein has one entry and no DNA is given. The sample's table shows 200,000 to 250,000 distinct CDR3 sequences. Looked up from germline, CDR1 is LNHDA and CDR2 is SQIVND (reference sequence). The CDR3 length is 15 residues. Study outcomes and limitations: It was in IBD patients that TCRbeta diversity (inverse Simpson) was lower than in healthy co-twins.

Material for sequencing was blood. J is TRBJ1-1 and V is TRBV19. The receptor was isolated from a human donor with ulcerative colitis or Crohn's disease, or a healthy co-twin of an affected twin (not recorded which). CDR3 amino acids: CASSIDSVMNTEAFF.